Below, 8 T cell receptor beta chains from the same sample are listed, as sequenced in a study of blood T cell repertoires in COVID-19. Sequencing used immunoSEQ multiplex PCR; TCRdb keeps in-frame clones, though not all of them. This table has about 130,000 clones, around 88% appearing once. Sequenced sample: peripheral blood. The receptors derive from a man over 45 with acute or convalescent COVID-19.

V is TRBV5-1 and J is TRBJ2-4, with 10 bases matching TRBD2. There are 14 residues in the CDR3. CDR1 and CDR2 (germline): SGHRS, YFSETQ. The V gene end was trimmed by 4 bases and the J gene end by 8 bases; junction bases not matched to a gene: 6. This chain's CDR3 is CASSITSGNYIQYF. The CDR3 nucleotides are TGCGCCAGCAGCATAACTAGCGGGAACTACATTCAGTACTTC. The whole variable domain, filled in from reference TRBV5-1 and TRBJ2-4, reads KAGVTQTPRYLIKTRGQQVTLSCSPISGHRSVSWYQQTPGQGLQFLFEYFSETQRNKGNFPGRFSGRQFSNSRSEMNVSTLELGDSALYLCASSITSGNYIQYFGAGTRLSVL.

The chain couples TRBV25-1 to TRBJ1-2; D ambiguous. Germline V gene lookup returns CDR1 MGHDK and CDR2 SYGVNS. Deletions cut 3 bases from V and 7 bases from J, with 12 bases between. The CDR3 is 13 amino acids. The CDR3 DNA reads TGTGCCAGCAGTGACGGAGGGTTTGTTGGCTACACCTTC. This sequence encodes CASSDGGFVGYTF.

This rearrangement joins TRBV4-2 to TRBJ2-6; the D gene is possibly TRBD1 (5 bases). Germline CDR1 is LGHNA and CDR2 is YNFKEQ. Trimming cost V 0 bases and J 0 bases, with 12 bases left between them. The CDR3 spans 18 residues. The CDR3 region has the DNA TGTGCCAGCAGCCAAGATAGGGGCGAACCCTCTGGGGCCAACGTCCTGACTTTC. Residues: CASSQDRGEPSGANVLTF.

The chain carries TRBV2 and TRBJ1-2; the D gene is possibly TRBD1 (6 bases). The CDR3 covers 17 residues. The germline V gene has CDR1 SNHLY and CDR2 FYNNEI. The V end lost 6 bases, the J end lost 4 bases, and 24 bases lay between the germline ends. The CDR3 bases are TGTGCCAGCAGAGGTACTGGGGGCGTCAGGACGACCTATGGCTACACCTTC. This codes for CASRGTGGVRTTYGYTF.

The chain employs TRBV14 and TRBJ2-1; a possible D gene is TRBD1 (6 bases). The CDR3 runs 16 residues. V shed 1 base and J shed 4 bases, with 14 bases lying between them. Germline V gives CDR1 SGHDN, CDR2 FVKESK. The chain's CDR3 is CASSQVLGAGYNEQFF. Written as DNA, the CDR3 is TGTGCCAGCAGCCAAGTTCTGGGGGCTGGGTACAATGAGCAGTTCTTC.

The V gene is TRBV19, the J gene TRBJ1-3; a possible D gene is TRBD1 (6 bases). Trimming stripped 11 bases from V and 0 bases from J, with 14 bases between. The germline V gene has CDR1 LNHDA and CDR2 SQIVND (reference sequence). The CDR3 loop spans 14 amino acids. This chain's CDR3 is CACQDRSSGNTIYF. The CDR3 DNA is TGTGCCTGCCAAGACAGGAGCTCTGGAAACACCATATATTTT.

The rearrangement links TRBV12-3 or TRBV12-4 to TRBJ1-6; D is perhaps TRBD1 (5 bases). V was clipped by 10 bases and J by 10 bases, with 11 bases between them. CDR3 length: 11 amino acids. The CDR3 reads CATGHGSPLHF. The CDR3 DNA reads TGTGCCACTGGACATGGATCACCCCTCCACTTT.

CDR3 sequence reads: CASSLWDSNTEAFF. The CDR3, as DNA: TGCGCCAGCAGCTTGTGGGACAGCAACACTGAAGCTTTCTTT. The rearrangement joins TRBV5-1 to TRBJ1-1, with 7 nucleotides matching TRBD1. The CDR3 has 14 amino acids. Trimming removed 1 base from V and 2 bases from J; junction bases left unmatched: 2. The germline gives CDR1 SGHRS, CDR2 YFSETQ.